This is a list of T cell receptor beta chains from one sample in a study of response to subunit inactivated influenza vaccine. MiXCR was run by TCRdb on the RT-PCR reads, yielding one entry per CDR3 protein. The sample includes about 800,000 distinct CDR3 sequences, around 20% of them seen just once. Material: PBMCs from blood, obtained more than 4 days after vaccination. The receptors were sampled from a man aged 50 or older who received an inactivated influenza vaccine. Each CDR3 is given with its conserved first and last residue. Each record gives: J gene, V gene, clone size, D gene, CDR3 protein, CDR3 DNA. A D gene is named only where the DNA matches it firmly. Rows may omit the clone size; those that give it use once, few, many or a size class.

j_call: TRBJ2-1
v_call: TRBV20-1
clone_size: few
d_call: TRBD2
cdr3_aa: CSARTSGRGDEQFF
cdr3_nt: TGCAGTGCAAGGACTAGCGGGAGGGGCGATGAGCAGTTCTTC

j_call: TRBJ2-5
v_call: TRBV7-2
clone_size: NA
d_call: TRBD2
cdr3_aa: CASSTRLAGGETQYF
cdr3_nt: TGTGCCAGCAGCACAAGACTAGCGGGAGGAGAGACCCAGTACTTC

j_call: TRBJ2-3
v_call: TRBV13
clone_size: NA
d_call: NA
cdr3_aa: CASSSRNDRGGTDTQYF
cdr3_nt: TGTGCCAGCAGTTCTCGTAATGACAGGGGAGGGACAGATACGCAGTATTTT

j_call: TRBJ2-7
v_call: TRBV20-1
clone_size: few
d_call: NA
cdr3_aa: CSATQGGRNEQYF
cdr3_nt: TGCAGTGCTACCCAGGGGGGGCGGAACGAGCAGTACTTC

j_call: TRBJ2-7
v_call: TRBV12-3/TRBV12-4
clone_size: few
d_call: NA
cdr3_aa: CASSSGQRPRPSEQYF
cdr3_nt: TGTGCCAGCAGTTCGGGCCAAAGACCTCGTCCCTCCGAGCAGTACTTC

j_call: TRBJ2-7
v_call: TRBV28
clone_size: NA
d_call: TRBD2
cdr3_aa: CASSFYGATSGTYEQYF
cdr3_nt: TGTGCCAGCAGTTTTTACGGGGCGACTAGCGGGACCTACGAGCAGTACTTC

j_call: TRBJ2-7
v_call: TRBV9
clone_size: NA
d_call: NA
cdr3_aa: CASSVGDVWAPTYEQYF
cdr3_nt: TGTGCCAGCAGCGTAGGAGATGTGTGGGCACCTACCTACGAGCAGTACTTC

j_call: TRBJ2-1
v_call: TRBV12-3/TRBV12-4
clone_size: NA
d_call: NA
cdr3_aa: CASKRRGSSSYNEQFF
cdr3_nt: TGTGCCAGCAAAAGGCGGGGTTCGAGCTCCTACAATGAGCAGTTCTTC

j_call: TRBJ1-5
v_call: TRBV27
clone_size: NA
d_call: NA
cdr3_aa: CASSRNDGNQPQHF
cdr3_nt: TGTGCCAGCAGCCGTAATGACGGCAATCAGCCCCAGCATTTT

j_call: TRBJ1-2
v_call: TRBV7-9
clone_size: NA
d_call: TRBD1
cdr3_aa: CASFPGQGNHYGYTF
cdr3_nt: TGTGCCAGCTTTCCGGGACAGGGAAATCACTATGGCTACACCTTC

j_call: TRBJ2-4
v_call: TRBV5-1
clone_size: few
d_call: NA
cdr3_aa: CASSLVGGESKNIQYF
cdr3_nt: TGCGCCAGCAGCTTGGTCGGGGGCGAGTCCAAAAACATTCAGTACTTC

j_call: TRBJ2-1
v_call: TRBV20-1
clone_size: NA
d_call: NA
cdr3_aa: CSAPRTEDYNEQFF
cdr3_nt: TGCAGTGCCCCTAGGACCGAGGACTACAATGAGCAGTTCTTC

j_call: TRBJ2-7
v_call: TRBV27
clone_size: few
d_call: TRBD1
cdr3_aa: CASSFVGQGAGEQYF
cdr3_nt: TGTGCCAGCAGTTTTGTAGGACAGGGGGCTGGGGAGCAGTACTTC

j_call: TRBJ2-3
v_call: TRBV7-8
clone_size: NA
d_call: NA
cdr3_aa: CASSFQRSTDTQYF
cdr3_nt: TGTGCCAGCAGCTTTCAGCGGAGCACAGATACGCAGTATTTT

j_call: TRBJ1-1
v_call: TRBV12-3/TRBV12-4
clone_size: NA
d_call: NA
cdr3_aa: CASRKVRESDTEAFF
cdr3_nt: TGTGCCAGCAGGAAAGTCAGGGAATCGGACACTGAAGCTTTCTTT

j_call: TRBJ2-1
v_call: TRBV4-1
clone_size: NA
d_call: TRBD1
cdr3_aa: CASSQGEGGVRDEQFF
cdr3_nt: TGCGCCAGCAGCCAAGGGGAAGGGGGCGTTAGGGATGAGCAGTTCTTC

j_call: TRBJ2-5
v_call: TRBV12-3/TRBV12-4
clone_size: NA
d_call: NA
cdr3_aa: CASSLQFQETQYF
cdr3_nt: TGTGCCAGCAGTCTGCAGTTCCAAGAGACCCAGTACTTC

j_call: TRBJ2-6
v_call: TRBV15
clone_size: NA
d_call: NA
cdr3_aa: CATSRVPWDSGANVLTF
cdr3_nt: TGTGCCACCAGCAGAGTTCCGTGGGACTCTGGGGCCAACGTCCTGACTTTC

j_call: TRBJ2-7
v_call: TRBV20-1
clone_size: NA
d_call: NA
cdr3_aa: CSARVRMGTYEQYF
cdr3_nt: TGCAGTGCTAGAGTACGGATGGGAACCTACGAGCAGTACTTC

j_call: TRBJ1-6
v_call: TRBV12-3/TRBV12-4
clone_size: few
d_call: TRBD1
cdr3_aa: CASSLGTGTNSPLHF
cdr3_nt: TGTGCCAGCAGTTTAGGGACAGGGACTAATTCACCCCTCCACTTT

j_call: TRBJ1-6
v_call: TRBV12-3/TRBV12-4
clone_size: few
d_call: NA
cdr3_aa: CASSLDDRLGSPLHF
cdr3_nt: TGTGCCAGCAGTCTAGACGACAGATTGGGATCACCCCTCCACTTT

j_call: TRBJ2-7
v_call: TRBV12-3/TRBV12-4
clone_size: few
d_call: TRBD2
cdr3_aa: CASSPASGPYEQYF
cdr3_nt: TGTGCCAGCAGCCCGGCTAGCGGCCCCTACGAGCAGTACTTC

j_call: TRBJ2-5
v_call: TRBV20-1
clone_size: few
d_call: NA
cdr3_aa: CSASRRETQYF
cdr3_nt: TGCAGTGCTAGCAGGCGAGAGACCCAGTACTTC

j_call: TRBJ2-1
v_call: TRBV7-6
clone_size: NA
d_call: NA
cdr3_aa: CASSLLQGEQFF
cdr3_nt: TGTGCCAGCAGCTTACTTCAGGGGGAGCAGTTCTTC

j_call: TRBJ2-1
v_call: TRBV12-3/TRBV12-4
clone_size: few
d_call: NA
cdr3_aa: CASRQIWEANEQFF
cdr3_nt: TGTGCCAGCAGACAGATCTGGGAGGCAAATGAGCAGTTCTTC

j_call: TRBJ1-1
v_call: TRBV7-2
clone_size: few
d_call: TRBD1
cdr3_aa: CASSLRYDRATEAFF
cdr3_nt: TGTGCCAGCAGCTTAAGGTATGACAGGGCCACTGAAGCTTTCTTT

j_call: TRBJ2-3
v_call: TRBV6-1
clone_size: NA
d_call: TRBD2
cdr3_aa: CASSPNPSGRTDTQYF
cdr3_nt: TGTGCCAGCAGCCCAAACCCTAGCGGGCGCACAGATACGCAGTATTTT

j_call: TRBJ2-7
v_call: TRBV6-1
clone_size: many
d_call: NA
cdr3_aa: CASSFYEQYF
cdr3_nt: TGTGCCAGCAGCTTCTACGAGCAGTACTTC

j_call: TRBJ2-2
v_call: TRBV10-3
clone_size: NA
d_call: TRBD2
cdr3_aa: CATVAGGKNTGELFF
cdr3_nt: TGTGCCACCGTAGCGGGGGGGAAAAACACCGGGGAGCTGTTTTTT

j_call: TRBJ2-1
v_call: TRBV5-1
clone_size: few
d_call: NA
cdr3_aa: CASSLGSSNHNEQFF
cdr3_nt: TGCGCCAGCAGCTTGGGGTCTTCGAACCACAATGAGCAGTTCTTC

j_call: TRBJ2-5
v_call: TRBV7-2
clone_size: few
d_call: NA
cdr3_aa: CASSNRVEETQYF
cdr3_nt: TGTGCCAGCAGCAACAGGGTAGAAGAGACCCAGTACTTC

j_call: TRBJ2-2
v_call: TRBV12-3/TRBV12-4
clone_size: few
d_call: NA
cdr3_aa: CASSSPAPVFF
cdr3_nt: TGTGCCAGCAGTTCTCCCGCCCCGGTGTTTTTT

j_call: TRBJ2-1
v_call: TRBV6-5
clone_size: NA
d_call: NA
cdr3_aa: CASRLRGQSLYNEQFF
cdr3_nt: TGTGCCAGCAGGTTACGTGGACAGAGTCTATACAATGAGCAGTTCTTC

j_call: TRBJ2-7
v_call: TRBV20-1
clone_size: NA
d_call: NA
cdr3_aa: CSARALSTYEQYF
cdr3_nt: TGCAGTGCTAGGGCGCTATCGACCTACGAGCAGTACTTC

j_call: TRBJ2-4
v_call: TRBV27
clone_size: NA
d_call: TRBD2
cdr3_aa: CASSYLAGGPAKNIQYF
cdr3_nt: TGTGCCAGCAGTTACCTAGCGGGGGGGCCGGCCAAAAACATTCAGTACTTC

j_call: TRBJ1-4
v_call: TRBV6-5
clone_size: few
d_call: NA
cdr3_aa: CASSYEAAATNEKLFF
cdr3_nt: TGTGCCAGCAGTTACGAGGCAGCTGCAACTAATGAAAAACTGTTTTTT

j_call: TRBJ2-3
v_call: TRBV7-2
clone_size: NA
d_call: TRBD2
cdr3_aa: CASSPTLAGGTDTQYF
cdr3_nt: TGTGCCAGCAGCCCAACTCTAGCGGGGGGCACAGATACGCAGTATTTT

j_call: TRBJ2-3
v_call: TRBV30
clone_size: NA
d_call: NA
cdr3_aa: CAWSVGSGSSTDTQYF
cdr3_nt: TGTGCCTGGAGTGTCGGTAGCGGATCTAGCACAGATACGCAGTATTTT

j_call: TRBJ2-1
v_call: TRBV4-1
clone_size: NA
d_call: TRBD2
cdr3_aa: CASSERLAKYNEQFF
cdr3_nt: TGCGCCAGCAGCGAGAGACTAGCGAAATACAATGAGCAGTTCTTC

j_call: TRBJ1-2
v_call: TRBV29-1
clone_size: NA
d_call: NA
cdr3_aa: CSVDLSGMEGYTF
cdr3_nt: TGCAGCGTTGATCTCTCAGGGATGGAAGGCTACACCTTC

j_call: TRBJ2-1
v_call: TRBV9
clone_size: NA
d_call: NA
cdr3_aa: CAGAYNEQFF
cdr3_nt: TGTGCCGGGGCCTACAATGAGCAGTTCTTC

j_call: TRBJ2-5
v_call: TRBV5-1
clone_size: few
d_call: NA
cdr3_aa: CASSLNPSRETQYF
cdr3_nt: TGCGCCAGCAGCTTGAACCCTAGCAGAGAGACCCAGTACTTC

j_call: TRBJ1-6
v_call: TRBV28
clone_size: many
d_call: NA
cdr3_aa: CASSPDWDSPLHF
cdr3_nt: TGTGCCAGCAGTCCCGATTGGGATTCACCCCTCCACTTT

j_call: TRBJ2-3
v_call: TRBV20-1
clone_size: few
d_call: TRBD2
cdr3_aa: CSARLTGRDSDTQYF
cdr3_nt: TGCAGTGCTAGACTAACCGGGAGGGACTCAGATACGCAGTATTTT

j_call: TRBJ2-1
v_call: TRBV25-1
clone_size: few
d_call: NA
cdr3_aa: CASSEQGGRNEQFF
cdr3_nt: TGTGCCAGCAGTGAACAGGGGGGGAGGAATGAGCAGTTCTTC

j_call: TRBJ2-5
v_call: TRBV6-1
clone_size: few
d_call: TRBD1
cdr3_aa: CASRRHRGAQETQYF
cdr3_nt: TGTGCCAGCAGGCGTCACAGGGGGGCCCAAGAGACCCAGTACTTC

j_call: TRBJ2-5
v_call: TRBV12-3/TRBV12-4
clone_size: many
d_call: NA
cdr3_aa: CASRPWGTQETQYF
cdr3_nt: TGTGCCAGCAGGCCGTGGGGGACCCAAGAGACCCAGTACTTC

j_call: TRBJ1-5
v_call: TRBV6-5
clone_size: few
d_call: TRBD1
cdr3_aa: CASSSSSGTGANQPQHF
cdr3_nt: TGTGCCAGCAGTTCAAGCTCCGGGACAGGGGCCAATCAGCCCCAGCATTTT

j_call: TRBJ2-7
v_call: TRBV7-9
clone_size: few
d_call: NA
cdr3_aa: CASSLYLQNSPYEQYF
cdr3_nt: TGTGCCAGCAGCTTATATCTCCAGAATTCCCCTTACGAGCAGTACTTC

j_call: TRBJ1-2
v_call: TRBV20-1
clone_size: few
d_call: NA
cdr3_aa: CSAREGTAGGYTF
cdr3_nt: TGCAGTGCTAGAGAGGGGACCGCAGGCGGCTACACCTTC

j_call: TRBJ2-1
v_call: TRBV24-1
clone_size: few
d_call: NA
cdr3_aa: CATSTFGASYNEQFF
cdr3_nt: TGTGCCACCAGCACCTTCGGGGCATCCTACAATGAGCAGTTCTTC

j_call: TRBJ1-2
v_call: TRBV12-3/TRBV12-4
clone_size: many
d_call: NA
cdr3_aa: CASSFPRGYGYTF
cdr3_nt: TGTGCCAGCAGTTTTCCCCGGGGGTATGGCTACACCTTC

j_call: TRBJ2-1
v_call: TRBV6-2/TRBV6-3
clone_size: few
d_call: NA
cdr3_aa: CASSTSLNEQFF
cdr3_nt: TGTGCCAGCAGTACCAGTCTCAATGAGCAGTTCTTC